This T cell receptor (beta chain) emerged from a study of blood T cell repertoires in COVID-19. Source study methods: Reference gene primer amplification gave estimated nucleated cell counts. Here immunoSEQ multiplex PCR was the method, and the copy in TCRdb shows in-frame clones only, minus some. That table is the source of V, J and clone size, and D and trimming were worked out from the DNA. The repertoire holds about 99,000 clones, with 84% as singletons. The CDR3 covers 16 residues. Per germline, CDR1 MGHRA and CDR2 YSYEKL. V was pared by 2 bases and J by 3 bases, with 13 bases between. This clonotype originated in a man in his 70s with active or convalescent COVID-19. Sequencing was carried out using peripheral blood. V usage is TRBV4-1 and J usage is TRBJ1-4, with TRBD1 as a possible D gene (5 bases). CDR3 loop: CASSQWSDTSNEKLFF. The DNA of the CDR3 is TGCGCCAGCAGCCAATGGTCGGACACCTCTAATGAAAAACTGTTTTTT.